This T cell receptor (beta chain) was sequenced in a study of cytomegalovirus exposure and HLA in healthy donors. 13 Jbeta primers and 60 Vbeta primers were used for the PCR. Measured with immunoSEQ multiplex PCR; TCRdb has only the in-frame clones, and not every one. The sample lists approximately 100,000 clones; around 79% were seen once. Points from the study as a whole: Researchers reported in a later analysis that common viral pathogens appeared linked to several top clusters. The only immune exposure information that was available was CMV serostatus.

Notes on this clone: Its specificity is not known.

With V trimmed by 4 bases and J by 1 base, 7 bases remained unmatched. Germline loops: CDR1 SEHNR, CDR2 FQNEAQ (reference sequence). This CDR3 is 16 amino acids long. Sequenced: PBMCs. This clonotype originated in a middle-aged woman in good health and CMV-seronegative. The chain uses TRBV7-9 and TRBJ1-2; TRBD1 matches at 9 bases. In DNA form, the CDR3 reads TGTGCCAGCAGCTCTCCGGGACAGGGATTTAACTATGGCTACACCTTC. This translates into CASSSPGQGFNYGYTF. The entire variable domain, with the rest obtained from reference TRBV7-9 and TRBJ1-2, is as follows: DTGVSQNPRHKITKRGQNVTFRCDPISEHNRLYWYRQTLGQGPEFLTYFQNEAQLEKSRLLSDRFSAERPKGSFSTLEIQRTEQGDSAMYLCASSSPGQGFNYGYTFGSGTRLTVV.